These 30 T cell receptor beta chains were sequenced from one sample in a study of identical twins. TCRdb re-called the 5' RACE reads through MiXCR, storing one row per CDR3 protein. The table includes hundreds of thousands of distinct CDR3 sequences, 24% detected once. A further study also used this sample, focusing on T cells expressing NK-cell markers.

Sequences were obtained from CD4+ T cells sorted from blood. These receptors all come from a woman aged 18-35 years in good health.

In this sample, this clonotype turned up a few times. This rearrangement joins TRBV6-2 or TRBV6-3 to TRBJ2-7, with 11 bases that match TRBD2. Germline V gives CDR1 MNHEY, CDR2 SVGEGT. The V segment lost 6 bases and the J segment 4 bases; nucleotides outside the gene matches: 14. The CDR3 sequence is 17 residues long. CDR3: CASSSHSGLADYYEQYF. CDR3 DNA: TGTGCCAGCAGCTCCCATTCGGGACTAGCGGACTATTACGAGCAGTACTTC.

This clonotype has more than one count but fewer than ten. The rearrangement joins TRBV29-1 to TRBJ2-1; 7 bases are shared with TRBD1. Germline V gives CDR1 SQVTM, CDR2 ANQGSEA. This CDR3 is built from 12 residues. The trim removed 6 bases at V and 4 bases at J, leaving 3 bases unmatched. CDR3 coding DNA: TGCAGCGTAGGGACAGAGTACAATGAGCAGTTCTTC. As protein: CSVGTEYNEQFF.

This clonotype was picked up a small number of times. The J gene is TRBJ2-7, the V gene TRBV29-1; D might be TRBD1 (6 bases). Trimming took 5 bases from V and 3 from J, leaving 14 bases between them. CDR3 length: 13 residues. CDR1 SQVTM and CDR2 ANQGSEA come from the germline V gene. CDR3 amino acids: CSVSGQGFYEQYF. For the CDR3, the DNA is TGCAGCGTTTCGGGACAAGGCTTCTACGAGCAGTACTTC.

The rearrangement links TRBV28 to TRBJ1-5; 9 bases are shared with TRBD1. J gave up 2 bases and V 6 bases, and 5 bases lay outside the gene matches. There are 15 residues in the CDR3. The germline V gene has CDR1 MDHEN and CDR2 SYDVKM. For the CDR3, the DNA is TGTGCCAGCAGGTCCGGGACAGGGCGCAATCAGCCCCAGCATTTT. It specifies CASRSGTGRNQPQHF.

This chain links TRBV7-2 with TRBJ2-7, with 10 bases matching TRBD2. The CDR3 runs 14 residues. The V and J ends lost 2 bases and 5 bases, in that order; junction bases with no gene match: 3. Germline V lookup: CDR1 SGHTA, CDR2 FQGNSA. The CDR3 is CASSLMGLANEQYF. Here the CDR3 DNA reads TGTGCCAGCAGCTTAATGGGACTAGCGAACGAGCAGTACTTC.

This chain joins TRBV20-1 and TRBJ2-7; 7 bases fit TRBD1. Trimming at V came to 3 bases and at J to 4 bases, leaving 6 bases not matched to a gene. The CDR3 sequence is 13 residues long. Germline V lookup: CDR1 DFQATT, CDR2 SNEGSKA (reference sequence). CDR3 nucleotides: TGCAGTGCTAGTAGGGGGCTAGGTTACGAGCAGTACTTC. Translation: CSASRGLGYEQYF.

V is TRBV5-1 and J is TRBJ1-1, with 8 bases matching TRBD1. Trimming at V came to 4 bases and at J to 7 bases, leaving 9 bases not matched to a gene. Germline CDR1 is SGHRS and CDR2 is YFSETQ. This CDR3 has 14 residues. The CDR3 nucleotides are TGCGCCAGCAGCATGACAGGGGACGAAGGTGAAGCTTTCTTT. This sequence encodes CASSMTGDEGEAFF.

V usage is TRBV7-9 and J usage is TRBJ2-2; TRBD2 might be the D (6 bases). Germline CDR1 reads SEHNR; CDR2 reads FQNEAQ (reference sequence). CDR3 length: 15 amino acids. Deletions cut 3 bases from V and 0 bases from J, with 8 bases between. The CDR3 DNA is TGTGCCAGCAGCTTCGCGGGGTCGAACACCGGGGAGCTGTTTTTT. Its translation: CASSFAGSNTGELFF.

This clonotype was detected a few times. The V gene is TRBV4-1, the J gene TRBJ2-7; D is ambiguous. CDR3 length: 13 residues. V shed 3 bases and J shed 6 bases, with 12 bases lying between them. Germline V CDR1 and CDR2: MGHRA, YSYEKL. The CDR3 DNA sequence: TGCGCCAGCAGCCATGTGGGGTCCCCCGAGCAGTACTTC. This gives the protein CASSHVGSPEQYF.

The chain has TRBV29-1 and TRBJ1-4; D is undetermined. The CDR3 extends over 15 amino acids. Trimming shortened V by 5 bases and J by 5 bases, and 18 bases separated the two germline ends. Germline V gene data show CDR1 as SQVTM and CDR2 as ANQGSEA. CDR3 nucleotides: TGCAGCGTTCCAAGCCAGGACGCGCTGAATGAAAAACTGTTTTTT. Translation: CSVPSQDALNEKLFF. Based on the CDR3 plus reference TRBV29-1 and TRBJ1-4, the full variable domain is SAVISQKPSRDICQRGTSLTIQCQVDSQVTMMFWYRQQPGQSLTLIATANQGSEATYESGFVIDKFPISRPNLTFSTLTVSNMSPEDSSIYLCSVPSQDALNEKLFFGSGTQLSVL.

The gene calls are TRBV5-5 and TRBJ2-3; D is possibly TRBD1 (5 bases). The CDR3 length is 15 residues. Germline V lookup: CDR1 SGHKS, CDR2 YYEKEE (reference sequence). V was cut by 10 bases and J by 0 bases, with 18 bases left in between. This CDR3 is CASRLGQASTDTQYF. DNA of the CDR3: TGTGCCTCCAGACTGGGGCAGGCTAGCACAGATACGCAGTATTTT.

The rearrangement uses TRBV9 and TRBJ2-7; D call uncertain. The length of the CDR3 is 14 residues. Germline V gives CDR1 SGDLS, CDR2 YYNGEE. Trimming removed 5 bases at V and 4 bases at J, with 16 bases between. This chain's CDR3 is CASSTGNVPYEQYF. CDR3 DNA sequence: TGTGCCAGCAGTACCGGAAACGTGCCATACGAGCAGTACTTC.

A few counts support this clonotype. V and J are TRBV9 and TRBJ2-1; D gene ambiguous. Germline loops: CDR1 SGDLS, CDR2 YYNGEE. This CDR3 comprises 12 residues. The V end was cut by 3 bases, the J end by 8 bases, with 9 bases between. CDR3 nucleotides: TGTGCCAGCAGCGCCTACGGAGATGAGCAGTTCTTC. Translating it yields CASSAYGDEQFF.

The chain has TRBV19 and TRBJ2-1, with 10 bases fitting TRBD2. CDR1 and CDR2 from the germline V gene are LNHDA and SQIVND (reference sequence). The trim removed 4 bases at V and 0 bases at J, leaving 6 bases unmatched. This CDR3 contains 17 residues. The CDR3 here is CASSSSGRRSSYNEQFF. CDR3 nucleotide sequence: TGTGCCAGTAGTAGTAGCGGGAGGCGGAGCTCCTACAATGAGCAGTTCTTC. The full variable domain, in which reference TRBV19 and TRBJ2-1 provide the parts outside the CDR3, is DGGITQSPKYLFRKEGQNVTLSCEQNLNHDAMYWYRQDPGQGLRLIYYSQIVNDFQKGDIAEGYSVSREKKESFPLTVTSAQKNPTAFYLCASSSSGRRSSYNEQFFGPGTRLTVL.

This clonotype has more than one count but fewer than ten. This chain links TRBV11-2 with TRBJ2-5; unclear D gene. The germline V gene has CDR1 SGHAT and CDR2 FQNNGV. The CDR3 is 14 amino acids. V lost 4 bases, J lost 1 base, and 10 bases lay in between. The CDR3 is CASSSGPFQETQYF. In DNA form, the CDR3 reads TGTGCCAGCAGCTCCGGACCATTCCAAGAGACCCAGTACTTC. The whole variable domain, filled in from reference TRBV11-2 and TRBJ2-5, reads EAGVAQSPRYKIIEKRQSVAFWCNPISGHATLYWYQQILGQGPKLLIQFQNNGVVDDSQLPKDRFSAERLKGVDSTLKIQPAKLEDSAVYLCASSSGPFQETQYFGPGTRLLVL.

The CDR3 nucleotides read TGTGCCAGCAGGCTCGGGGGAGGGGTATTTGGAAACACCATATATTTT. Translating it yields CASRLGGGVFGNTIYF. This rearrangement joins TRBV12-3 or TRBV12-4 to TRBJ1-3; the D gene is possibly TRBD1 (5 bases). CDR3 length: 16 residues. V lost 6 bases, J lost 3 bases, and 18 bases lay in between.

The V gene is TRBV20-1, the J gene TRBJ2-4; D is possibly TRBD2 (5 bases). V dropped 6 bases and J dropped 0 bases, with 12 bases sitting between them. Looked up from germline, CDR1 is DFQATT and CDR2 is SNEGSKA (reference sequence). The CDR3 has 14 amino acids. CDR3 sequence reads: CSALRGSAKNIQYF. CDR3 bases: TGCAGTGCACTCCGGGGTTCAGCCAAAAACATTCAGTACTTC.

This clonotype has a handful of counts. V is TRBV20-1 and J is TRBJ2-3; no clear D. Between the trimmed V and J ends, which lost 3 bases and 5 bases, there was a span of 9 bases. CDR3 length equals 12 residues. Germline V gene lookup returns CDR1 DFQATT and CDR2 SNEGSKA (reference sequence). CDR3 region: CSARLQLDTQYF. CDR3 nucleotide sequence: TGCAGTGCTAGGCTGCAGCTAGATACGCAGTATTTT.

This clonotype was picked up a small number of times. The chain couples TRBV12-3 or TRBV12-4 to TRBJ2-1; perhaps D is TRBD1 or TRBD2 (6 bases each). Between the trimmed V and J ends, which lost 5 bases and 9 bases, there was a span of 11 bases. The CDR3 runs 12 residues. CDR3 coding DNA: TGTGCCAGCAGTCGGACAGCGGGTGAGCAGTTCTTC. Amino acid sequence: CASSRTAGEQFF.

This chain uses TRBV10-2 with TRBJ2-1; TRBD2 matches at 10 bases. With V trimmed by 7 bases and J by 7 bases, 7 bases remained unmatched. CDR3 length: 14 amino acids. Germline CDR1 and CDR2: WSHSY and SAAADI. The CDR3 reads CASKSGRAGNEQFF. In DNA form, the CDR3 reads TGCGCCAGCAAGAGCGGGAGGGCCGGAAATGAGCAGTTCTTC.

V usage is TRBV11-2 and J usage is TRBJ1-3, with D uncertain. Germline-derived CDR1 and CDR2 are SGHAT and FQNNGV. The CDR3 consists of 13 residues. V lost 0 bases and J lost 4, with 4 bases in between. CDR3 residues: CASSLESGNTIYF. DNA of the CDR3: TGTGCCAGCAGCTTAGAGTCGGGAAACACCATATATTTT.

This clonotype was detected only a few times. V gene TRBV6-2 or TRBV6-3 combines with J gene TRBJ2-2; D is possibly TRBD2 (6 bases). CDR1 and CDR2 from the germline V gene are MNHEY and SVGEGT. This CDR3 contains 19 residues. Trimming shortened V by 6 bases and J by 6 bases, and 29 bases separated the two germline ends. CDR3 DNA sequence: TGTGCCAGCAGGAACCCGCTGGGCATCGGCGGGACTGAATCCGGGGAGCTGTTTTTT. Protein sequence: CASRNPLGIGGTESGELFF.

CDR3 nucleotide sequence: TGTGCCAGCAGCGAGAGGGGACAGGGGGCGACGGGGGAAAAACTGTTTTTT. This sequence encodes CASSERGQGATGEKLFF. The genes are TRBV9 and TRBJ1-4; 12 nucleotides agree with TRBD1. Trimming took 3 bases from V and 8 from J; bases not matched to a gene: 11. Per the germline V gene, CDR1 is SGDLS and CDR2 is YYNGEE. This CDR3 comprises 17 residues.

The rearrangement links TRBV6-2 or TRBV6-3 to TRBJ1-1; TRBD1 might be the D (6 bases). The CDR3 extends over 16 amino acids. In germline, CDR1 is MNHEY, CDR2 SVGEGT. Trimming took off 4 bases at V and 0 bases at J, with 15 bases between the two ends. The CDR3 loop is CASSWGARVVNTEAFF. CDR3 coding DNA: TGTGCCAGCAGTTGGGGGGCGCGGGTAGTGAACACTGAAGCTTTCTTT.

This clonotype was seen only a few times. V usage is TRBV6-2 or TRBV6-3 and J usage is TRBJ2-3, with D maybe TRBD1 (7 bases). The CDR3 spans 14 residues. Per the germline V gene, CDR1 is MNHEY and CDR2 is SVGEGT. The ends were cut back, 7 bases at V and 3 bases at J, with 14 bases in the middle. CDR3 DNA: TGTGCCAGCAAACGGCAGGGGGGTACAGATACGCAGTATTTT. It translates to CASKRQGGTDTQYF.

This clonotype has just a few counts. This sequence joins TRBV4-2 and TRBJ1-1; D is unresolved. In germline, CDR1 is LGHNA, CDR2 YNFKEQ. Trimming pared 1 base from V and 0 bases from J, leaving 12 bases between. This CDR3 contains 16 residues. Here the CDR3 DNA reads TGTGCCAGCAGCCAAGGGGCTCTGGTAATGAACACTGAAGCTTTCTTT. It codes for CASSQGALVMNTEAFF.

This sequence joins TRBV11-3 and TRBJ2-7, with 8 bases fitting TRBD1. J gave up 3 bases and V 8 bases, and 6 bases lay outside the gene matches. The CDR3 is 13 amino acids. In germline, CDR1 is SGHNT, CDR2 YENEEA. CDR3 in amino acids: CASRIGTGYEQYF. In DNA form, the CDR3 reads TGTGCCAGCCGGATCGGGACAGGCTACGAGCAGTACTTC.

This chain connects TRBV3-1 to TRBJ1-5, with a tentative D call TRBD1 (6 bases). The germline V gene has CDR1 LGHDT and CDR2 YNNKEL (reference sequence). This CDR3 spans 15 amino acids. The ends were cut back, 3 bases at V and 5 bases at J, with 14 bases in the middle. CDR3 nucleotides: TGTGCCAGCAGCCAGACAACAGGGAATTATCAGCCCCAGCATTTT. Translating gives CASSQTTGNYQPQHF.

The V and J genes are TRBV27 and TRBJ2-5, with D hard to call. This CDR3 spans 15 amino acids. CDR1 is MNHEY and CDR2 is SMNVEV in the germline V gene (reference sequence). V was trimmed by 6 bases and J by 9 bases, leaving 23 bases between them. In DNA form, the CDR3 reads TGTGCCAGCAGCCGGAAAGGCAGCCAGTTCGACCCCCAGTACTTC. Translated, it gives CASSRKGSQFDPQYF.

The V call is TRBV6-1, the J call TRBJ1-2; the match to TRBD1 covers 9 bases. V dropped 6 bases and J dropped 4; count of bases not matched to a gene: 6. CDR3 length: 14 residues. Looked up from germline, CDR1 is MNHNS and CDR2 is SASEGT. CDR3 region: CASSNGQGTYGYTF. The CDR3 bases are TGTGCCAGCAGCAATGGACAGGGGACCTATGGCTACACCTTC.